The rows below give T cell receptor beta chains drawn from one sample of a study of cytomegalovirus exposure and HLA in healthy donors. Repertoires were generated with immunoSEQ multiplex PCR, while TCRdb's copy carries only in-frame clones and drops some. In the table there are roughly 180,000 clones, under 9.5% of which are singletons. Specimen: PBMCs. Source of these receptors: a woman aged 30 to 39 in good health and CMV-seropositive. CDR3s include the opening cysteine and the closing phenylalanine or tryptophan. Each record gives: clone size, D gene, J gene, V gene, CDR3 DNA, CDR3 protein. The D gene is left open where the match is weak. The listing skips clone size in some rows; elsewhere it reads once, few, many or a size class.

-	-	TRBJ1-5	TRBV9	TGTGCCAGCAGCGGAAGTGGACAGAAGGGACAGCCCCAGCATTTT	CASSGSGQKGQPQHF
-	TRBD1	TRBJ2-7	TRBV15	TGTGCCACCAGCCCGCGGCAGGGGGACTACGAGCAGTACTTC	CATSPRQGDYEQYF
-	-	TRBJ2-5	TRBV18	TGTGCCAGCTCACTAAAATCGACCAAGACAAGTCAAGAGACCCAGTACTTC	CASSLKSTKTSQETQYF
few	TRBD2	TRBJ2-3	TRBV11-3	TGTGCCAGCAGCACCGGCCTAGCGGGAGGGTCCGATACGCAGTATTTT	CASSTGLAGGSDTQYF
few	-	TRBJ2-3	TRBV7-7	TGTGCCAGCAGCCGCACATATTCAAGCACAGATACGCAGTATTTT	CASSRTYSSTDTQYF
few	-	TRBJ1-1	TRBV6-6	TGTGCCAGCACCGGTGGGGGCTACACTGAAGCTTTCTTT	CASTGGGYTEAFF
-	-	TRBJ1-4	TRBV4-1	TGCGCCAGCAGCCAGGGAAGGAGGGCAACTAATGAAAAACTGTTTTTT	CASSQGRRATNEKLFF
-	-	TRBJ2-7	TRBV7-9	TGTGCCAGCGGCATCAGGGGTCAGAGGGCTTACGAGCAGTACTTC	CASGIRGQRAYEQYF
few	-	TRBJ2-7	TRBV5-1	TGCGCCAGCAGAAAAGACCCCGGACAGATATCCTACGAGCAGTACTTC	CASRKDPGQISYEQYF
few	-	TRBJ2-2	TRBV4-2	TGTGCCAGCAGCCCTGGGGCCATTACGAACACCGGGGAGCTGTTTTTT	CASSPGAITNTGELFF
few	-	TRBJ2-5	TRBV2	TGTGCCAGCTGCCGGGACTCACAAGAGACCCAGTACTTC	CASCRDSQETQYF
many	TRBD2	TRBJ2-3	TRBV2	TGTGCCAGCAACCGAGCGGGAGGCACAGATACGCAGTATTTT	CASNRAGGTDTQYF
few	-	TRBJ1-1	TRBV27	TGTGCCAGCAGTTTGACTAGGAGCACTGAAGCTTTCTTT	CASSLTRSTEAFF
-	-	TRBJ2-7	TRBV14	TGTGCCAGCAGCCAAGGACGCGGAGGTATCTACGAGCAGTACTTC	CASSQGRGGIYEQYF